This TCR beta chain emerged from a study of cytomegalovirus exposure and HLA in healthy donors. Comments on this clone: The antigen is undetermined.

Researchers ran the PCR with 60 Vbeta and 13 Jbeta primers. The assay was immunoSEQ multiplex PCR, and TCRdb's table has in-frame clones only and misses some. The table has about 200,000 clones, 75% to 85% seen once; the top ten hold around 1.6%. Germline lookup yields CDR1 MDHEN and CDR2 SYDVKM. The CDR3 extends over 13 amino acids. V was clipped by 8 bases and J by 1 base, with 11 bases between them. Whole-study findings and limits: Follow-up analysis later connected one missense variant in DCLRE1C with trimming of TCR beta V- and J-genes. Donor immune exposure was known only as CMV serostatus.

The V gene is TRBV28, the J gene TRBJ1-1; D might be TRBD1 (6 bases). This clonotype was sampled from a woman aged 45-59 years in good health and CMV-seronegative. The source material was PBMCs. CDR3 in DNA: TGTGCCAGCTTGGACAGTAGGAACACTGAAGCTTTCTTT. It yields the protein CASLDSRNTEAFF.